Below, 21 T cell receptor beta chains from the same sample are listed, as sequenced in a study of blood T cell repertoires in COVID-19. Here immunoSEQ multiplex PCR was the method, and the copy in TCRdb shows in-frame clones only, minus some. The table has approximately 190,000 clones, 84% seen once. Material: PBMCs or T cells enriched from blood (not recorded which). These TCRs come from a woman under 40 who had been exposed to COVID-19.

The chain has TRBV5-1 and TRBJ1-2; D might be TRBD1 (6 bases). The V gene lost 1 base and the J gene lost 3 bases, with 19 bases spanning the gap. Germline CDR1 reads SGHRS; CDR2 reads YFSETQ. This CDR3 is built from 17 residues. The CDR3 bases are TGCGCCAGCAGCTTGAGAACAGCCAGGGGACCCGACTATGGCTACACCTTC. This translates into CASSLRTARGPDYGYTF.

The chain combines TRBV9 with TRBJ2-7; tentative D call: TRBD1 (6 bases). Trimming left V 1 base short and J 4 bases short, with 15 bases between. Germline CDR1 SGDLS, CDR2 YYNGEE. The CDR3 loop spans 15 amino acids. This CDR3 is CASSVRAGVTYEQYF. The CDR3 nucleotides read TGTGCCAGCAGCGTAAGGGCAGGGGTAACTTACGAGCAGTACTTC. The whole variable domain, filled in from reference TRBV9 and TRBJ2-7, reads DSGVTQTPKHLITATGQRVTLRCSPRSGDLSVYWYQQSLDQGLQFLIQYYNGEERAKGNILERFSAQQFPDLHSELNLSSLELGDSALYFCASSVRAGVTYEQYFGPGTRLTVT.

A word on this clone: Other DNA sequences in this specimen translate into the identical CDR3. The chain uses TRBV5-1 and TRBJ1-2; possibly TRBD1 for D (5 bases). This CDR3 comprises 14 residues. The V end lost 0 bases, the J end lost 2 bases, and 8 bases lay between the germline ends. Germline lookup yields CDR1 SGHRS and CDR2 YFSETQ. CDR3 sequence (DNA): TGCGCCAGCAGCTTGGATCCAGGGAACTATGGCTACACCTTC. This gives the protein CASSLDPGNYGYTF.

The rearrangement links TRBV6-5 to TRBJ1-1; maybe TRBD1 (5 bases). Germline loops: CDR1 MNHEY, CDR2 SVGAGI. V was clipped by 2 bases and J by 3 bases, with 10 bases between them. The CDR3 runs to 14 residues. This CDR3 is CASSYGQGDTEAFF. CDR3 coding DNA: TGTGCCAGCAGTTACGGTCAAGGGGACACTGAAGCTTTCTTT.

V usage is TRBV6-1 and J usage is TRBJ1-3, with 8 bases that match TRBD1. CDR3 length: 15 amino acids. The ends lost 3 bases at V and 7 bases at J; junction bases unmatched: 8. Germline V CDR1 and CDR2: MNHNS, SASEGT. CDR3 nucleotides: TGTGCCAGCAGTGACCGGACAGGGAAGGGGAACACCATATATTTT. Translation gives CASSDRTGKGNTIYF.

This clone occurred once. The chain combines TRBV7-8 with TRBJ1-1; weak D call: TRBD1 (6 bases). V dropped 3 bases and J dropped 8 bases, with 13 bases sitting between them. The CDR3 covers 13 residues. Germline V gene lookup returns CDR1 SGHVS and CDR2 FQNEAQ. CDR3 region: CASSLANDREAFF. The CDR3 DNA sequence: TGTGCCAGCAGCTTGGCGAACGACAGGGAAGCTTTCTTT.

This clone is a singleton in its sample. This chain connects TRBV10-2 to TRBJ1-4; the match to TRBD1 covers 7 bases. The germline CDR1 and CDR2 sequences are WSHSY and SAAADI. The CDR3 covers 14 residues. J lost 8 bases, V lost 2 bases, and 5 bases had no gene match. The CDR3 here is CASSEPGGREKLFF. CDR3 in DNA: TGCGCCAGCAGTGAGCCAGGGGGGAGGGAAAAACTGTTTTTT.

The chain recombines TRBV29-1 with TRBJ2-3, with D possibly being TRBD1 (6 bases). Germline values: CDR1 SQVTM, CDR2 ANQGSEA. V dropped 7 bases and J dropped 4 bases, with 18 bases sitting between them. The CDR3 is 14 amino acids. This CDR3 reads CSAEGGKGADTQYF. The CDR3 region has the DNA TGCAGCGCCGAAGGGGGAAAGGGCGCAGATACGCAGTATTTT.

The chain couples TRBV29-1 to TRBJ2-6; D is undetermined. V was clipped by 6 bases and J by 1 base, with 7 bases between them. Germline V lookup: CDR1 SQVTM, CDR2 ANQGSEA. This CDR3 spans 13 amino acids. This CDR3 reads CSVPGSGANVLTF. In DNA, the CDR3 is TGCAGCGTCCCCGGGTCTGGGGCCAACGTCCTGACTTTC.

The rearrangement links TRBV6-5 to TRBJ2-5; the match to TRBD1 covers 7 bases. CDR1 and CDR2 (germline): MNHEY, SVGAGI. Germline trimming cut 0 bases from V and 5 bases from J; bases unmatched to any gene: 6. The CDR3 totals 15 residues. The DNA of the CDR3 is TGTGCCAGCAGTTACTCTCAGGGGGTTAGGGAGACCCAGTACTTC. It encodes CASSYSQGVRETQYF.

The chain is built from TRBV19 and TRBJ1-5, with D unresolved. Germline V gene lookup returns CDR1 LNHDA and CDR2 SQIVND (reference sequence). This CDR3 is built from 12 residues. Trimming removed 6 bases from V and 4 bases from J, with 7 bases in between. The CDR3 loop reads CASRRQNQPQHF. The CDR3, as DNA: TGTGCCAGTAGGCGGCAGAATCAGCCCCAGCATTTT. Full variable domain (outside the CDR3, taken from reference TRBV19 and TRBJ1-5): DGGITQSPKYLFRKEGQNVTLSCEQNLNHDAMYWYRQDPGQGLRLIYYSQIVNDFQKGDIAEGYSVSREKKESFPLTVTSAQKNPTAFYLCASRRQNQPQHFGDGTRLSIL.

This clone was seen only once. The chain combines TRBV3-1 (or the pseudogene TRBV3-2) with TRBJ2-3; D gene ambiguous. This CDR3 has 14 amino acids. Germline loops: CDR1 LGHDT, CDR2 YNNKEL (reference sequence). Deletions cut 2 bases from V and 7 bases from J, with 13 bases between. Here the CDR3 reads CASSQPWLPYTQYF. The CDR3 bases are TGTGCCAGCAGCCAACCTTGGCTCCCATATACGCAGTATTTT.

The chain recombines TRBV7-2 with TRBJ1-6; TRBD1 is a possible D gene (5 bases). CDR3 size: 16 residues. The V gene's germline CDR1 is SGHTA and CDR2 FQGNSA. The V end lost 5 bases, the J end lost 5 bases, and 16 bases lay between the germline ends. CDR3 protein: CASSLGTFRNNSPLHF. CDR3 DNA: TGTGCCAGCAGCCTAGGGACTTTCCGAAATAATTCACCCCTCCACTTT.

The J gene is TRBJ1-6, the V gene TRBV6-5; perhaps TRBD1 as D (5 bases). The CDR3 has 13 amino acids. With 2 bases removed from V and 10 bases from J, the gap between germline ends came to 9 bases. Germline values: CDR1 MNHEY, CDR2 SVGAGI. The CDR3 DNA is TGTGCCAGCAGTTACGCAGGGCCCTCACCCCTCCACTTT. Protein sequence: CASSYAGPSPLHF.

The chain couples TRBV5-6 to TRBJ2-7, with D perhaps TRBD1 (6 bases). CDR3 length equals 15 residues. V was pared by 6 bases and J by 7 bases, with 23 bases between. CDR1 is SGHDT and CDR2 is YYEEEE in the germline V gene. CDR3: CASTLGQGKGLEQYF. CDR3 in DNA: TGTGCCAGCACCCTCGGGCAGGGGAAGGGTTTGGAGCAGTACTTC. Variable domain in full (rest from reference TRBV5-6 and TRBJ2-7): DAGVTQSPTHLIKTRGQQVTLRCSPKSGHDTVSWYQQALGQGPQFIFQYYEEEERQRGNFPDRFSGHQFPNYSSELNVNALLLGDSALYLCASTLGQGKGLEQYFGPGTRLTVT.

The gene calls are TRBV27 and TRBJ1-1, with 8 bases that match TRBD1. The CDR3 has 16 residues. With 1 base clipped from V and 3 bases from J, the junction kept 7 bases outside the gene matches. The germline CDR1 and CDR2 sequences are MNHEY and SMNVEV (reference sequence). The CDR3 is CASSLWTTGEDTEAFF. DNA for the CDR3: TGTGCCAGCAGTTTATGGACGACAGGGGAGGACACTGAAGCTTTCTTT.

The chain recombines TRBV6-5 with TRBJ1-1; perhaps TRBD1 as D (6 bases). This CDR3 contains 15 residues. V was clipped by 8 bases and J by 4 bases, with 20 bases between them. Looked up from germline, CDR1 is MNHEY and CDR2 is SVGAGI. The CDR3 coding sequence is TGTGCCAGCCCCAGGGGTGGGGAAAGATCCACTGAAGCTTTCTTT. Its translation: CASPRGGERSTEAFF.

This rearrangement joins TRBV19 to TRBJ1-1; no clear D. V was trimmed by 3 bases and J by 8 bases, leaving 13 bases between them. The CDR3 is 13 residues long. Germline V lookup: CDR1 LNHDA, CDR2 SQIVND (reference sequence). The CDR3 DNA sequence: TGTGCCAGTAGTATTATCGGGGTAACGGAAGCTTTCTTT. Amino acids: CASSIIGVTEAFF.

The chain is built from TRBV30 and TRBJ1-3; D is uncertain. V was cut by 3 bases and J by 9 bases, with 12 bases left in between. Germline V gene lookup returns CDR1 GTSNPN and CDR2 SVGIG (reference sequence). The CDR3 runs to 12 residues. CDR3 sequence: CAWSSGGPTIYF. For the CDR3, the DNA is TGTGCCTGGAGCTCTGGCGGCCCCACCATATATTTT.

J is TRBJ2-7 and V is TRBV6-5, with TRBD1 identical over 8 bases. V gave up 6 bases and J gave up 0 bases; unmatched junction bases: 4. The germline gives CDR1 MNHEY, CDR2 SVGAGI. The CDR3 extends over 14 amino acids. CDR3 sequence: CASRTGTGSYEQYF. The CDR3 DNA follows: TGTGCCAGCAGGACCGGGACAGGCTCCTACGAGCAGTACTTC.

This clone has just one count. V gene TRBV5-1 combines with J gene TRBJ1-6; D is possibly TRBD1 (5 bases). V was cut by 4 bases and J by 3 bases, with 17 bases left in between. The CDR3 runs to 17 residues. Germline-derived CDR1 and CDR2 are SGHRS and YFSETQ. The CDR3 region is CASSREATAYYNSPLHF. The CDR3 DNA reads TGCGCCAGCAGCAGAGAAGCGACAGCCTACTATAATTCACCCCTCCACTTT.